The T cell receptor (beta chain) described here comes from a study of cytomegalovirus exposure and HLA in healthy donors. On this clone: No antigen is known for it.

Study observations and caveats: In a later analysis, across HLA loci, associated TCR counts were highest for DRB1, lowest for HLA-C. As a later analysis showed, several of the most significant clusters appeared to be linked to common viral pathogens. Researchers catalogued 160 or so TCR beta chains as cytomegalovirus-associated. Immune exposure data for these donors was limited to CMV serostatus.

The PCR contained 60 Vbeta and 13 Jbeta primers. The protocol was immunoSEQ multiplex PCR, while the TCRdb copy is restricted to in-frame clones and leaves out a portion. This sample has about 150,000 clones, with approximately 74% found just once. Per germline, CDR1 SGDLS and CDR2 YYNGEE. Trimming cost V 0 bases and J 3 bases, with 12 bases left between them. CDR3 length equals 15 residues. The receptor was derived from a man between 18 and 29 years old in good health and CMV-seronegative. Material: PBMCs. The chain joins TRBV9 to TRBJ2-5, with a weak D call TRBD1 (6 bases). CDR3 amino acids: CASSVVGTQKETQYF. The CDR3, as DNA: TGTGCCAGCAGCGTAGTCGGGACACAGAAAGAGACCCAGTACTTC.